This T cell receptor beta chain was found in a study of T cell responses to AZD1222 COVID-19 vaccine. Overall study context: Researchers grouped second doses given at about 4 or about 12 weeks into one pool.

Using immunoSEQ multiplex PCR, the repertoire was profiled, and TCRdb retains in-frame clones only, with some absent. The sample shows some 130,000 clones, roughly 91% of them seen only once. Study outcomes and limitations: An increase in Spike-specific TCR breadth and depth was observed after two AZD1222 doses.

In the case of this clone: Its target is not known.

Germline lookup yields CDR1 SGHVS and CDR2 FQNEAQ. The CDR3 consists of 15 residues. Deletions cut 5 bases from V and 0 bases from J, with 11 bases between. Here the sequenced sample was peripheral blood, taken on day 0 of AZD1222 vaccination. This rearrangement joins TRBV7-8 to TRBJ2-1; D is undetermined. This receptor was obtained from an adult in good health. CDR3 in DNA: TGTGCCAGCAGCAAAATAATGGGCTCCTACAATGAGCAGTTCTTC. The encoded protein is CASSKIMGSYNEQFF.